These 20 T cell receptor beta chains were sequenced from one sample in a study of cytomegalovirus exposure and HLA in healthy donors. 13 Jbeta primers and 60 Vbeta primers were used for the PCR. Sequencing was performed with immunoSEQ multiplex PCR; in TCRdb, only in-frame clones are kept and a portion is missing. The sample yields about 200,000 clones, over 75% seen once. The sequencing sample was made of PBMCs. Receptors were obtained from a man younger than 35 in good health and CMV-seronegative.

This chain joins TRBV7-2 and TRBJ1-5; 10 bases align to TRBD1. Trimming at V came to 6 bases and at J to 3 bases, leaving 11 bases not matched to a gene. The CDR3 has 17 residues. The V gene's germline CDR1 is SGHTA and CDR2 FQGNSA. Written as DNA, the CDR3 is TGTGCCAGCAGTCTTTTTCCGGGACAGGGGTACAATCAGCCCCAGCATTTT. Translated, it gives CASSLFPGQGYNQPQHF.

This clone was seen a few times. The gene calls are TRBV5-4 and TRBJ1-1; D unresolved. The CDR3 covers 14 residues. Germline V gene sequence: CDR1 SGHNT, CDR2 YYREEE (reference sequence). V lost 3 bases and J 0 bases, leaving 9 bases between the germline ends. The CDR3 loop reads CASSSSPLNTEAFF. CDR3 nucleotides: TGTGCCAGCAGCTCCAGTCCCTTGAACACTGAAGCTTTCTTT.

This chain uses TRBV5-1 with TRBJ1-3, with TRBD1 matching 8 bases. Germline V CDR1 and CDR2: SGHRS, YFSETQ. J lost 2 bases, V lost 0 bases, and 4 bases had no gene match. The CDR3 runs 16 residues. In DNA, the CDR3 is TGCGCCAGCAGCTTGGGGACAGGGAAAACTGGAAACACCATATATTTT. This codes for CASSLGTGKTGNTIYF. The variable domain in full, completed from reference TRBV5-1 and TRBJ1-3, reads KAGVTQTPRYLIKTRGQQVTLSCSPISGHRSVSWYQQTPGQGLQFLFEYFSETQRNKGNFPGRFSGRQFSNSRSEMNVSTLELGDSALYLCASSLGTGKTGNTIYFGEGSWLTVV.

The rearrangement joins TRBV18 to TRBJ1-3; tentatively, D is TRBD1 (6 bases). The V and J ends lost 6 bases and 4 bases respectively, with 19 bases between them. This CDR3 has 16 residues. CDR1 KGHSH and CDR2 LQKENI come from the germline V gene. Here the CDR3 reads CASSLTSNRAGNTIYF. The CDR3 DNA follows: TGTGCCAGCTCTCTAACTTCTAACAGGGCGGGAAACACCATATATTTT.

The CDR3 spells CASSQDLPGNYYEQYF. As DNA, the CDR3 is TGCGCCAGCAGCCAAGATTTGCCAGGGAATTATTACGAGCAGTACTTC. The chain employs TRBV4-3 and TRBJ2-7; tentative D call: TRBD1 (5 bases). The CDR3 length is 16 residues. V was shortened by 0 bases and J by 4 bases, with 16 bases between the two germline ends. Germline V gene sequence: CDR1 LGHNA, CDR2 YSLEER.

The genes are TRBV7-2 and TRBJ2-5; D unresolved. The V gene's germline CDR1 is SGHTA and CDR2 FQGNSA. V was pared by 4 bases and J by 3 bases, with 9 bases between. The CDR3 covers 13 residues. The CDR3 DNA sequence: TGTGCCAGCAGCTCTGGAGTAGAAGAGACCCAGTACTTC. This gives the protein CASSSGVEETQYF.

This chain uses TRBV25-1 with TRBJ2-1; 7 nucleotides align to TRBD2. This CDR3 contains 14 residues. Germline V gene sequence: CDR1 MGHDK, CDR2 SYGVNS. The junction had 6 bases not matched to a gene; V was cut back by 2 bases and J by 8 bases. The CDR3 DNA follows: TGTGCCAGCAGTGAAGGTGGGGGGGTGGATGAGCAGTTCTTC. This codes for CASSEGGGVDEQFF.

DNA of the CDR3: TGCGCCAGCAGCTTGTCCCTAGCGGGAGCTGGGGCCAACGTCCTGACTTTC. It yields the protein CASSLSLAGAGANVLTF. The rearrangement uses TRBV5-1 and TRBJ2-6; 10 nucleotides agree with TRBD2. This CDR3 is built from 17 residues. The germline V gene has CDR1 SGHRS and CDR2 YFSETQ. Losses at the gene ends were 1 base for V and 2 bases for J; bases not matched to a gene: 3.

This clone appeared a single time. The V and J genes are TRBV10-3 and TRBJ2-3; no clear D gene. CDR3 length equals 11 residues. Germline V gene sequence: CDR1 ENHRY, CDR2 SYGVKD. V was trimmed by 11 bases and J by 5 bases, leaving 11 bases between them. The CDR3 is CASTAGDTQYF. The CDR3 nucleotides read TGTGCCTCCACGGCAGGAGATACGCAGTATTTT.

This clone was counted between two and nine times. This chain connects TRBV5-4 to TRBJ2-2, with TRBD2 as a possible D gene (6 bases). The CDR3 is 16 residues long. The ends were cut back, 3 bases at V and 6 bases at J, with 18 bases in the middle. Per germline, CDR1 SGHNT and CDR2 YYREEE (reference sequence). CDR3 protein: CASSSPEGRWAGELFF. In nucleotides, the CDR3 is TGTGCCAGCAGCTCCCCCGAAGGGAGGTGGGCCGGGGAGCTGTTTTTT.

The CDR3 bases are TGCGCCAGCAACCCGGGGGGAAGCACAGATACGCAGTATTTT. This encodes CASNPGGSTDTQYF. The chain has TRBV5-1 and TRBJ2-3; 7 bases agree with TRBD2. CDR3 length equals 14 residues. CDR1 and CDR2 (germline): SGHRS, YFSETQ. Trimming cost V 6 bases and J 0 bases; bases outside gene matches: 4.

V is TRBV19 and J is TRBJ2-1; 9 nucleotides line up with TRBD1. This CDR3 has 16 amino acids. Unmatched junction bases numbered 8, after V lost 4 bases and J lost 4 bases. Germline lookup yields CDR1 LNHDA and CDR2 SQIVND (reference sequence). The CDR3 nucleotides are TGTGCCAGTAGTAAAGCCGGGACAGGGACTTACAATGAGCAGTTCTTC. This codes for CASSKAGTGTYNEQFF. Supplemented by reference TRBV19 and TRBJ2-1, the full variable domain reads DGGITQSPKYLFRKEGQNVTLSCEQNLNHDAMYWYRQDPGQGLRLIYYSQIVNDFQKGDIAEGYSVSREKKESFPLTVTSAQKNPTAFYLCASSKAGTGTYNEQFFGPGTRLTVL.

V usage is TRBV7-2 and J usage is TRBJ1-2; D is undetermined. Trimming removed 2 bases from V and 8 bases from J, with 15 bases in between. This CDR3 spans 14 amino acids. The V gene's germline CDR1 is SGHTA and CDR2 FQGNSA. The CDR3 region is CASSLLGEVGGYTF. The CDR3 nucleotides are TGTGCCAGCAGCTTACTCGGGGAGGTGGGCGGCTACACCTTC.

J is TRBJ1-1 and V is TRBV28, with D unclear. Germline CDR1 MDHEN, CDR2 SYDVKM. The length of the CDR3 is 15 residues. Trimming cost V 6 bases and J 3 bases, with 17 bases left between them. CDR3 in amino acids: CASRLPTEWDTEAFF. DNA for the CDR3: TGTGCCAGCAGACTACCGACGGAATGGGACACTGAAGCTTTCTTT. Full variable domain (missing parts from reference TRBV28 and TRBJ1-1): DVKVTQSSRYLVKRTGEKVFLECVQDMDHENMFWYRQDPGLGLRLIYFSYDVKMKEKGDIPEGYSVSREKKERFSLILESASTNQTSMYLCASRLPTEWDTEAFFGQGTRLTVV.

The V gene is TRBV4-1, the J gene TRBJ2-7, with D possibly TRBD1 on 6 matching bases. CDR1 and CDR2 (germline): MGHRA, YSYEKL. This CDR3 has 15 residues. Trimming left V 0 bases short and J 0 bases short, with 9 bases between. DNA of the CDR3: TGCGCCAGCAGCCAAGAAGGGGGTTACTCCTACGAGCAGTACTTC. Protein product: CASSQEGGYSYEQYF.

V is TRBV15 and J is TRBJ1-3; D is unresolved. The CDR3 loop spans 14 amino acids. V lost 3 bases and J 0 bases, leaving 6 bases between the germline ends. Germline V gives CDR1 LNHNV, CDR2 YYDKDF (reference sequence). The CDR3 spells CATSRVSSGNTIYF. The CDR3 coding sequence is TGTGCCACCAGCAGGGTGAGCTCTGGAAACACCATATATTTT.

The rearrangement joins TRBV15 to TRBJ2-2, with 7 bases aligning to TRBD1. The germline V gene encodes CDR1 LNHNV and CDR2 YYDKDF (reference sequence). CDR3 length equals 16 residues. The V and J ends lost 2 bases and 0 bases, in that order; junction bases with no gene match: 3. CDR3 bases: TGTGCCACCAGCAGATACAGGGGCTCGAACACCGGGGAGCTGTTTTTT. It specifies CATSRYRGSNTGELFF.

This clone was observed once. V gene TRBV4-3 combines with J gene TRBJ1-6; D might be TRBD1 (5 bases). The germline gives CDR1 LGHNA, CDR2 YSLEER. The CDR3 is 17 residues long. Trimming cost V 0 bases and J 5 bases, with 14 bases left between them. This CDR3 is CASSQDRQGLNNSPLHF. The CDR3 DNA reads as TGCGCCAGCAGCCAAGATCGGCAGGGCCTAAATAATTCACCCCTCCACTTT.

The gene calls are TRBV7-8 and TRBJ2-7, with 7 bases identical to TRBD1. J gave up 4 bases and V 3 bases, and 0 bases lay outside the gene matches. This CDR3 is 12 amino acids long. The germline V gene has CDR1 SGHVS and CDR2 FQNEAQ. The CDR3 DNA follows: TGTGCCAGCAGCTTGGGACAGTACGAGCAGTACTTC. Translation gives CASSLGQYEQYF. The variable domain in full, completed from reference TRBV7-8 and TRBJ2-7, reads GAGVSQSPRYKVAKRGQDVALRCDPISGHVSLFWYQQALGQGPEFLTYFQNEAQLDKSGLPSDRFFAERPEGSVSTLKIQRTQQEDSAVYLCASSLGQYEQYFGPGTRLTVT.

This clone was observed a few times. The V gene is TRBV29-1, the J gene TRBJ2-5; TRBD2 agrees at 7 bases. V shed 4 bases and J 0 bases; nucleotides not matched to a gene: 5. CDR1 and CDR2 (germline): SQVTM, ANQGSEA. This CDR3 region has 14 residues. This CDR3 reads CSVALGGYQETQYF. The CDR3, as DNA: TGCAGCGTTGCCCTGGGGGGGTACCAAGAGACCCAGTACTTC.